One sample yielded the 23 T cell receptor beta chains listed below, sequenced in a study of CD8 T cells in Susac syndrome. Random hexamers primed reverse transcription of about 0.45 to 1 ug RNA. TCRdb recomputed calls from the immunoSEQ multiplex PCR reads with MiXCR, one row per CDR3 protein. The sample consists of about 85,000 distinct CDR3 sequences, just under 95% of them appearing once. Material: CD8+ T cells from PBMCs. The receptors originated from a human donor with Susac syndrome.

This chain uses TRBV5-4 with TRBJ2-1; tentatively, D is TRBD1 (6 bases). Between the trimmed V and J ends, which lost 0 bases and 0 bases, there was a span of 16 bases. This CDR3 comprises 18 residues. Per germline, CDR1 SGHNT and CDR2 YYREEE (reference sequence). CDR3: CASSLAGQGPLSYNEQFF. CDR3 coding DNA: TGTGCCAGCAGCTTGGCCGGTCAGGGGCCGCTCTCCTACAATGAGCAGTTCTTC. The variable domain in full, with the rest retrieved from reference TRBV5-4 and TRBJ2-1, is ETGVTQSPTHLIKTRGQQVTLRCSSQSGHNTVSWYQQALGQGPQFIFQYYREEENGRGNFPPRFSGLQFPNYSSELNVNALELDDSALYLCASSLAGQGPLSYNEQFFGPGTRLTVL.

The chain recombines TRBV2 with TRBJ2-5, with D hard to call. The length of the CDR3 is 12 residues. V dropped 7 bases and J dropped 5 bases, with 11 bases sitting between them. The germline CDR1 and CDR2 sequences are SNHLY and FYNNEI. CDR3 DNA: TGTGCCAGCAAACGGCTGCCGGAGACCCAGTACTTC. Translating it yields CASKRLPETQYF. The complete variable domain, with remaining parts taken from reference TRBV2 and TRBJ2-5, reads EPEVTQTPSHQVTQMGQEVILRCVPISNHLYFYWYRQILGQKVEFLVSFYNNEISEKSEIFDDQFSVERPDGSNFTLKIRSTKLEDSAMYFCASKRLPETQYFGPGTRLLVL.

The V call is TRBV4-1, the J call TRBJ2-4; 8 bases map to TRBD2. Germline values: CDR1 MGHRA, CDR2 YSYEKL. This CDR3 spans 14 amino acids. Trimming cost V 1 base and J 8 bases; bases outside gene matches: 4. In DNA, the CDR3 is TGCGCCAGCAGCCAAGTGGGTAGCGGGGACATTCAGTACTTC. Translation gives CASSQVGSGDIQYF.

J is TRBJ2-5 and V is TRBV30; TRBD1 matches at 7 bases. The CDR3 spans 13 residues. V lost 5 bases, J lost 9 bases, and 12 bases stayed unmatched. Germline-derived CDR1 and CDR2 are GTSNPN and SVGIG (reference sequence). CDR3 amino acids: CAWLNGLQGAQYF. The DNA for the CDR3 is TGTGCCTGGCTCAACGGCCTCCAGGGGGCCCAGTACTTC.

This chain connects TRBV7-2 to TRBJ1-5; TRBD1 matches at 8 bases. Germline lookup yields CDR1 SGHTA and CDR2 FQGNSA. V gave up 2 bases and J gave up 7 bases; unmatched junction bases: 4. This CDR3 is built from 14 residues. The CDR3 spells CASSLPTGDQPQHF. CDR3 nucleotide sequence: TGTGCCAGCAGCTTACCGACAGGGGACCAGCCCCAGCATTTT.

The chain uses TRBV13 and TRBJ2-1; D may match TRBD1 or TRBD2 (6 bases each). In germline, CDR1 is PRHDT, CDR2 FYEKMQ (reference sequence). Trimming took 4 bases from V and 7 from J, leaving 14 bases between them. The CDR3 is 14 residues long. The CDR3 nucleotides are TGTGCCAGCAGCTGGAGGGGGGCGCGGAATGAGCAGTTCTTC. This sequence encodes CASSWRGARNEQFF.

Here the CDR3 reads CASSLADHEAFF. CDR3 DNA: TGTGCCAGCAGTTTAGCCGATCATGAAGCTTTCTTT. The chain is built from TRBV12-3 or TRBV12-4 and TRBJ1-1; D is ambiguous. Trimming left V 0 bases short and J 7 bases short, with 6 bases between. The length of the CDR3 is 12 residues.

This chain links TRBV5-1 with TRBJ1-1, with TRBD1 identical over 9 bases. The CDR3 extends over 16 amino acids. Germline V CDR1 and CDR2: SGHRS, YFSETQ. Losses at the gene ends were 4 bases for V and 2 bases for J; bases not matched to a gene: 9. CDR3 in amino acids: CASSPLPGQGNTEAFF. CDR3 DNA sequence: TGCGCCAGCAGCCCCCTCCCGGGACAGGGAAACACTGAAGCTTTCTTT.

V gene TRBV9 combines with J gene TRBJ1-5; a possible D gene is TRBD1 (6 bases). Germline CDR1 is SGDLS and CDR2 is YYNGEE. The CDR3 consists of 15 residues. V lost 0 bases, J lost 3 bases, and 10 bases lay in between. The chain's CDR3 is CASSVGGAVNQPQHF. The CDR3 DNA sequence: TGTGCCAGCAGCGTAGGGGGGGCCGTCAATCAGCCCCAGCATTTT.

The chain recombines TRBV6-5 with TRBJ1-4; D is undetermined. The CDR3 is 11 amino acids. Deletions cut 6 bases from V and 8 bases from J, with 7 bases between. In germline, CDR1 is MNHEY, CDR2 SVGAGI. CDR3 region: CASRTGEKLFF. In nucleotides, the CDR3 is TGTGCCAGCAGAACCGGAGAAAAACTGTTTTTT.

This chain connects TRBV5-1 to TRBJ2-2, with D possibly TRBD1 on 5 matching bases. CDR3 length: 13 residues. The germline V and J ends were trimmed by 2 bases and 4 bases, with 6 bases remaining between them. Germline values: CDR1 SGHRS, CDR2 YFSETQ. CDR3 bases: TGCGCCAGCAGCTTAGACAGCACCGGGGAGCTGTTTTTT. This sequence encodes CASSLDSTGELFF.

The chain is built from TRBV20-1 and TRBJ1-5; a possible D gene is TRBD1 (6 bases). The germline CDR1 and CDR2 sequences are DFQATT and SNEGSKA (reference sequence). Trimming took off 4 bases at V and 2 bases at J, with 18 bases between the two ends. The CDR3 runs 16 residues. The CDR3 region is CSATPRTVAGNQPQHF. The CDR3 DNA reads as TGCAGTGCTACTCCGAGGACAGTGGCGGGCAATCAGCCCCAGCATTTT.

The gene calls are TRBV27 and TRBJ1-2; D might be TRBD1 (5 bases). There are 14 residues in the CDR3. The V gene's germline CDR1 is MNHEY and CDR2 SMNVEV (reference sequence). The germline V and J ends were trimmed by 8 bases and 5 bases, with 18 bases remaining between them. Here the CDR3 reads CASAYLSGGYGYTF. As DNA, the CDR3 is TGTGCCAGCGCCTACCTCAGTGGGGGGTATGGCTACACCTTC.

This clonotype was seen a single time. This chain connects TRBV12-3 or TRBV12-4 to TRBJ2-1, with TRBD2 matching 13 bases. CDR3 size: 16 residues. The ends lost 6 bases at V and 1 base at J; junction bases unmatched: 3. The CDR3 is CASSGLAGVSYNEQFF. The DNA of the CDR3 is TGTGCCAGCAGCGGACTAGCGGGAGTTTCCTACAATGAGCAGTTCTTC.

Here the CDR3 DNA reads TGTGCCGTCCTGGCGGGGAAGGGTGAGCAGTTCTTC. Translation: CAVLAGKGEQFF. This chain links TRBV12-3 or TRBV12-4 with TRBJ2-1, with D possibly matching TRBD2 (6 bases). Trimming pared 11 bases from V and 9 bases from J, leaving 17 bases between. This CDR3 is built from 12 residues.

The chain carries TRBV28 and TRBJ2-7; tentatively, D is TRBD2 (5 bases). The V gene lost 5 bases and the J gene lost 3 bases, with 17 bases spanning the gap. The germline gives CDR1 MDHEN, CDR2 SYDVKM. CDR3 length: 15 residues. The CDR3 DNA reads TGTGCCAGCAGTGAGCGGACCCCGTCTGGCTACGAGCAGTACTTC. Translated: CASSERTPSGYEQYF.

The CDR3: CASSSSGTGAINEQFF. CDR3 in DNA: TGTGCCAGCAGCTCCTCCGGGACAGGGGCGATTAATGAGCAGTTCTTC. The V call is TRBV7-9, the J call TRBJ2-1; 10 positions match TRBD1. CDR3 size: 16 residues. CDR1 SEHNR and CDR2 FQNEAQ come from the germline V gene (reference sequence). V trimming: 4 bases; J trimming: 7 bases; junction bases outside the gene matches: 10.

This clonotype was seen just once. V and J are TRBV7-9 and TRBJ2-1; possibly TRBD1 or TRBD2 for D (5 bases each). CDR1 and CDR2 from the germline V gene are SEHNR and FQNEAQ (reference sequence). This CDR3 spans 15 amino acids. V was cut by 5 bases and J by 6 bases, with 17 bases left in between. The DNA for the CDR3 is TGTGCCAGCAGCGGGGGACGCACCACCACCAATGAGCAGTTCTTC. Translated, it gives CASSGGRTTTNEQFF.

The V and J genes are TRBV20-1 and TRBJ2-7; D is undetermined. CDR3 length: 14 residues. The V gene lost 4 bases and the J gene lost 2 bases, with 15 bases spanning the gap. The V gene's germline CDR1 is DFQATT and CDR2 SNEGSKA (reference sequence). The CDR3 region is CSATWSSLPYEQYF. The CDR3 DNA reads TGCAGTGCTACCTGGAGCTCCCTCCCCTACGAGCAGTACTTC.

The chain couples TRBV11-2 to TRBJ2-2; 7 positions match TRBD2. This CDR3 is built from 19 residues. The ends lost 0 bases at V and 6 bases at J; junction bases unmatched: 16. Per the germline V gene, CDR1 is SGHAT and CDR2 is FQNNGV. Written as DNA, the CDR3 is TGTGCCAGCAGCTTAGATGTCCTACGGGCGGGAGTTCCACCCGGGGAGCTGTTTTTT. Translated: CASSLDVLRAGVPPGELFF.

The chain couples TRBV20-1 to TRBJ2-1; 7 nucleotides agree with TRBD2. This CDR3 comprises 19 residues. Per germline, CDR1 DFQATT and CDR2 SNEGSKA (reference sequence). J gave up 6 bases and V 5 bases, and 25 bases lay outside the gene matches. CDR3 residues: CSAASTAAGGAGEVNEQFF. In DNA form, the CDR3 reads TGCAGTGCTGCTTCCACTGCAGCGGGTGGGGCGGGAGAAGTCAATGAGCAGTTCTTC.

V is TRBV7-6 and J is TRBJ2-1; D remains unclear. V lost 3 bases, J lost 9 bases, and 12 bases lay in between. Germline V lookup: CDR1 SGHVS, CDR2 FNYEAQ. CDR3 size: 13 residues. This CDR3 is CASSLMESGEQFF. The CDR3 DNA follows: TGTGCCAGCAGCTTGATGGAGTCTGGTGAGCAGTTCTTC.

Here the CDR3 reads CSVRDGDGYTF. CDR3 in DNA: TGCAGCGTCCGGGACGGCGATGGCTACACCTTC. This chain links TRBV29-1 with TRBJ1-2; perhaps TRBD1 as D (5 bases). V was clipped by 6 bases and J by 6 bases, with 11 bases between them. In germline, CDR1 is SQVTM, CDR2 ANQGSEA. This CDR3 is 11 amino acids long.